This is a list of T cell receptor beta chains from one sample in a study of radiotherapy plus CTLA-4 blockade in lung cancer. Only in-frame clones appear in the TCRdb table, and some are missing; sequencing was by immunoSEQ multiplex PCR. There are under 55,000 clones in the sample; more than 75% occur only once, and 2.5% to 3.5% lies in the top ten. The sequences come from peripheral blood, collected from a patient treated with radiotherapy plus ipilimumab. Source of these receptors: a human donor with non-small cell lung cancer who had stable disease on radiotherapy plus ipilimumab. CDR3s include the opening cysteine and the closing phenylalanine or tryptophan. Each record gives: CDR3 protein, V gene, J gene.

CAWTHGQGPVELFF	TRBV30	TRBJ2-2
CAISDRGSGNTIYF	TRBV10-3	TRBJ1-3
CASNPDRAGANVLTF	TRBV19	TRBJ2-6
CAISDRDRTMNTEAFF	TRBV10-3	TRBJ1-1
CASSTGGGELTDTQYF	TRBV5-1	TRBJ2-3
CAISCNYNEQFF	TRBV10-3	TRBJ2-1
CARSGNYPKGEYNEQFF	TRBV5-3	TRBJ2-1
CASSSPHGQGAASGYTF	TRBV27	TRBJ1-2
CASSPAPSGRGGYEQYF	TRBV5-6	TRBJ2-7
CSVVDRGRRDTQYF	TRBV29-1	TRBJ2-3
CAWSVPGQYISGNTIYF	TRBV30	TRBJ1-3
CSVTVGGDADTQYF	TRBV29-1	TRBJ2-3
CASSEPHGGPGGYTF	TRBV25-1	TRBJ1-2
CASSARGGSNQPQHF	TRBV10-2	TRBJ1-5
CASSIPGLAGSYNEQFF	TRBV5-1	TRBJ2-1
CASTEGVGYTF	TRBV28	TRBJ1-2